The entry below gives a single T cell receptor (beta chain) sequence along with its context. What it recognizes is unknown. These data originate in a study of early stage breast cancer tumors. General study results and limits: Bulk DNA sequencing of unsorted cells missed chain pairing and markers.

This table comes from immunoSEQ multiplex PCR, and its TCRdb copy is limited to in-frame clones, with some not included. The sample lists about 51,000 clones; around four fifths were seen once. V gave up 3 bases and J gave up 6 bases; unmatched junction bases: 4. This CDR3 has 14 residues. The germline V gene encodes CDR1 ENHRY and CDR2 SYGVKD. Sequenced input: blood. J is TRBJ1-2 and V is TRBV10-3; 10 positions match TRBD1. This TCR came from a person aged 40 to 49 with breast cancer. This CDR3 reads CAISDDRGPDGYTF. The CDR3 nucleotides are TGTGCCATCAGTGATGACAGGGGGCCGGATGGCTACACCTTC.